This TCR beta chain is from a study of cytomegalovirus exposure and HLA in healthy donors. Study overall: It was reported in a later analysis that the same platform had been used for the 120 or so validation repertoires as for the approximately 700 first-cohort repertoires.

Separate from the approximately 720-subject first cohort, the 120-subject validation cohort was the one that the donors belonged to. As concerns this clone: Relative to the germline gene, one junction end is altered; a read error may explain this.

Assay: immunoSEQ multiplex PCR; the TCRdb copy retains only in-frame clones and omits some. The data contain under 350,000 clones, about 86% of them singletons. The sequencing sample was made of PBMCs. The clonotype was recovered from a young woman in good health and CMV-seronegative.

The CDR3 loop is CASSEAAVYF. CDR3 bases: TGTGCCAGCAGTGAAGCGGCTGTATACTTT. The chain links TRBV2 to TRBJ1-1; D is unclear. This CDR3 is 10 amino acids long. Germline V gene sequence: CDR1 SNHLY, CDR2 FYNNEI.